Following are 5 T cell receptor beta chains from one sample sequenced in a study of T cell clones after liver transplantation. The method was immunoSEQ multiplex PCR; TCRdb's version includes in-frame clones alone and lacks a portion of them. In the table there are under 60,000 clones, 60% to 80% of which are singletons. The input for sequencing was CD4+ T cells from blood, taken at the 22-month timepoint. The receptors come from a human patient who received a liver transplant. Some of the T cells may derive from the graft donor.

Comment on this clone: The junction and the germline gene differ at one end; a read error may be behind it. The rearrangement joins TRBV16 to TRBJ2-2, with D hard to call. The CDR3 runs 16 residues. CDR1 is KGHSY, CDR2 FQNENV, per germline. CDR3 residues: CASTQRAGINTGELFF. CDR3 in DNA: TGTGCCAGCACCCAAAGGGCAGGTATCAACACCGGGGAGCTGTTTTTT.

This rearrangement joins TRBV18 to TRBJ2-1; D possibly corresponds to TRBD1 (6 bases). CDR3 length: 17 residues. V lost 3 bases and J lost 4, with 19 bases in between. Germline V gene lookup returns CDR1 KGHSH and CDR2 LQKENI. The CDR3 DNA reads TGTGCCAGCTCACCCCCCGTTCGGACAGCCTTATACAATGAGCAGTTCTTC. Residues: CASSPPVRTALYNEQFF.

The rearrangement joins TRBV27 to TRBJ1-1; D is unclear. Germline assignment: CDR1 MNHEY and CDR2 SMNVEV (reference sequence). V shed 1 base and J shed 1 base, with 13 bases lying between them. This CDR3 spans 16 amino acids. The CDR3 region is CASSLYPERENTEAFF. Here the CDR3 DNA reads TGTGCCAGCAGTTTATACCCCGAGAGGGAGAACACTGAAGCTTTCTTT.

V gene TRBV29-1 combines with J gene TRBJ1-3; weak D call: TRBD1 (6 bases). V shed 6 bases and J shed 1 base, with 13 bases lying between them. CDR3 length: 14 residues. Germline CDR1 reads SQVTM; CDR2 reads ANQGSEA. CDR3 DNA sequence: TGCAGCGTCCATGGGGGCCCATCTGGAAACACCATATATTTT. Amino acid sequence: CSVHGGPSGNTIYF.

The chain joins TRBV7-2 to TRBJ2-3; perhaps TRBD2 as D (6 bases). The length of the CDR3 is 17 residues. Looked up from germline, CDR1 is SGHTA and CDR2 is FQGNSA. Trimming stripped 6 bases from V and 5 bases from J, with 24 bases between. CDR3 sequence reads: CASSLYPGVVVEDTQYF. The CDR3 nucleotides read TGTGCCAGCAGTCTTTACCCGGGAGTAGTCGTAGAAGATACGCAGTATTTT.